Given below is one T cell receptor beta chain in context. The data belong to a study of blood T cell repertoires in COVID-19. This CDR3 comprises 16 residues. From germline, CDR1 is SGHNT and CDR2 YYREEE (reference sequence). Trimming removed 4 bases at V and 3 bases at J, with 17 bases between. Repertoires were generated with immunoSEQ multiplex PCR, while TCRdb's copy carries only in-frame clones and drops some. The table records 200,000 to 300,000 clones, just under 85% of them present only once. The V gene is TRBV5-4, the J gene TRBJ2-1; D gene ambiguous. The sequence derives from an elderly woman with acute or convalescent COVID-19. Source material: peripheral blood. In DNA, the CDR3 is TGTGCCAGCAGCGAACCGCCCAATGTCGGCTACAATGAGCAGTTCTTC. Amino acid sequence: CASSEPPNVGYNEQFF.